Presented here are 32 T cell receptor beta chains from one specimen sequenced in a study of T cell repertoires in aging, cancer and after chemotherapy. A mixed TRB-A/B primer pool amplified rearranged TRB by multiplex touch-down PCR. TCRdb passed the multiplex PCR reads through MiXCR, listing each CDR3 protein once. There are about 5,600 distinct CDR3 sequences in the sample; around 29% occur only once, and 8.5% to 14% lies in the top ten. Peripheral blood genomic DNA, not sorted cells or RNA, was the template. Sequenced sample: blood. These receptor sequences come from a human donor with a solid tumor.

In DNA form, the CDR3 reads TGTGCCAGCGGCATACAGGGAACGAACACCGGGGAGCTGTTTTTT. Translated: CASGIQGTNTGELFF. V gene TRBV12-3 or TRBV12-4 combines with J gene TRBJ2-2, with D maybe TRBD1 (6 bases). The CDR3 consists of 15 residues. The V gene lost 8 bases and the J gene lost 0 bases, with 13 bases spanning the gap.

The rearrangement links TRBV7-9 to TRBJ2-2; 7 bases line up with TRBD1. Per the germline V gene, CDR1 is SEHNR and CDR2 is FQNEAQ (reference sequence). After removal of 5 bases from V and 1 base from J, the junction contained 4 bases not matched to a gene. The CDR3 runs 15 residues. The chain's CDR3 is CASSTGTVNTGELFF. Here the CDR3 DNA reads TGTGCCAGCAGCACCGGGACAGTGAACACCGGGGAGCTGTTTTTT.

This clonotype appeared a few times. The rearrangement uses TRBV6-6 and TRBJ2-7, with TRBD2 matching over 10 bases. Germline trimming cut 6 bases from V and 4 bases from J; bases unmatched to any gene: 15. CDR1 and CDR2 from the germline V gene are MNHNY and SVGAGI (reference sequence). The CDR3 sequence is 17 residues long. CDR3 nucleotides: TGTGCCAGCAGCTCTCCGACTGCTAGCGGGAGTTTGTACGAGCAGTACTTC. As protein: CASSSPTASGSLYEQYF.

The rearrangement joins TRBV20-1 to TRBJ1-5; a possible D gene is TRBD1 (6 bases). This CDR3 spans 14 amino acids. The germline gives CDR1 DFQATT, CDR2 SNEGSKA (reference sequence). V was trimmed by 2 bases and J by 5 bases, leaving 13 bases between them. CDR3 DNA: TGCAGTGCTAGACTTACAGGGTTCGATCAGCCCCAGCATTTT. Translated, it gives CSARLTGFDQPQHF.

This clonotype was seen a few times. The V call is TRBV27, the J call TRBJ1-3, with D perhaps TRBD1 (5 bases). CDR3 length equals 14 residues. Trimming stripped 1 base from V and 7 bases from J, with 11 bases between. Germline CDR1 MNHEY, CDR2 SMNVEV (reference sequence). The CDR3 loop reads CASSLFGGSNTIYF. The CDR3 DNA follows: TGTGCCAGCAGTTTATTTGGGGGGAGCAACACCATATATTTT.

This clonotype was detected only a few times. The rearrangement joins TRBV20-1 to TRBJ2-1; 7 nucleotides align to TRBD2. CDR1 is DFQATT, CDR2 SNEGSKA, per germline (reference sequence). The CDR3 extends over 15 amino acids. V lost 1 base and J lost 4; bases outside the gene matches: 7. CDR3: CSARVGGRGYNEQFF. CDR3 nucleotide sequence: TGCAGTGCTAGAGTGGGCGGGAGAGGGTACAATGAGCAGTTCTTC.

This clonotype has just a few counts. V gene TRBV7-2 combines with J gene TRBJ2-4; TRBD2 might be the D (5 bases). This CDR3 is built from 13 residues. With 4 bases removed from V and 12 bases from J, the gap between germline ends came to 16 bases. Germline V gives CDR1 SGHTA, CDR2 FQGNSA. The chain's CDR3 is CASSSRGPATQYF. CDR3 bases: TGTGCCAGCAGCTCGAGAGGGCCAGCAACTCAGTACTTC.

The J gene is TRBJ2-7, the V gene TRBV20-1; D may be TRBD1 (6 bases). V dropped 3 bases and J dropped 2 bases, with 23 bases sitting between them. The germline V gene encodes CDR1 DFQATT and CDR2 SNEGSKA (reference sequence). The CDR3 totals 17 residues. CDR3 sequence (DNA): TGCAGTGCTAGGGTTGACGCCGGACAGCGCCTCCCCTACGAGCAGTACTTC. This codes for CSARVDAGQRLPYEQYF.

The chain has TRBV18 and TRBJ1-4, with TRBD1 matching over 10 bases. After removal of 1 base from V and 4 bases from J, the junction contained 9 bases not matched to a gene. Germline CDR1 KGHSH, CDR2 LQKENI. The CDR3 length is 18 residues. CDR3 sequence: CASSPLVPGQGSNEKLFF. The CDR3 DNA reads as TGTGCCAGCTCACCACTGGTCCCGGGACAGGGGAGTAATGAAAAACTGTTTTTT.

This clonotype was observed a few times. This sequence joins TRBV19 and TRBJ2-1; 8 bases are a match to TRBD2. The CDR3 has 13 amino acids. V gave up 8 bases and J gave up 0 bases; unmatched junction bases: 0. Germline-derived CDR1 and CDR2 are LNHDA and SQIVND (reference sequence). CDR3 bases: TGTGCCAGTGCGGGGGGCTCCTACAATGAGCAGTTCTTC. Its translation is CASAGGSYNEQFF.

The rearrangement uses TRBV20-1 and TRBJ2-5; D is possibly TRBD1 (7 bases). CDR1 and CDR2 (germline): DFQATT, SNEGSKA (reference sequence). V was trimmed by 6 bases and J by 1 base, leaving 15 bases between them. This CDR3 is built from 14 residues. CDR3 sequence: CSAARGAPQETQYF. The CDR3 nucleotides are TGCAGTGCCGCCAGGGGGGCACCCCAAGAGACCCAGTACTTC.

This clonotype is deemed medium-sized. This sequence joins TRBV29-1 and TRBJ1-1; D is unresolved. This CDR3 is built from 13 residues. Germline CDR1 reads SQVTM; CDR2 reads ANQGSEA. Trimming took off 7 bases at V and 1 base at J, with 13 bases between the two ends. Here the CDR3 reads CSAVRATNTEAFF. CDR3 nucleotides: TGCAGCGCCGTCCGGGCGACGAACACTGAAGCTTTCTTT.

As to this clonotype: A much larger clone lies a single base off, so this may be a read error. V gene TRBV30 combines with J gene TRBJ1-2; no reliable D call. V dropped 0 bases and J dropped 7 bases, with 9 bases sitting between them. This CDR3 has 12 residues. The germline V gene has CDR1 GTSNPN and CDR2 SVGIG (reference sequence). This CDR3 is CAWSVGGCGYTF. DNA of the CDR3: TGTGCCTGGAGTGTGGGAGGGTGTGGCTACACCTTC.

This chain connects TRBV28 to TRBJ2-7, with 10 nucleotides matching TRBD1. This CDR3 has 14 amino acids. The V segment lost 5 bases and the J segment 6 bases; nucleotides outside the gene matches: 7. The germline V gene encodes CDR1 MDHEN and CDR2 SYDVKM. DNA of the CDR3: TGTGCCAGCAGTGTCGGCGGGACAGGGGTCGAGCAGTACTTC. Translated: CASSVGGTGVEQYF.

The CDR3 DNA sequence: TGTGCCAGCAGCGGGGTACCAGGGCAGCGAACATACAATGAGCAGTTCTTC. Translated: CASSGVPGQRTYNEQFF. This chain joins TRBV9 and TRBJ2-1, with D possibly being TRBD1 (5 bases). The V end lost 3 bases, the J end lost 4 bases, and 20 bases lay between the germline ends. Germline V gene data show CDR1 as SGDLS and CDR2 as YYNGEE. The CDR3 is 17 residues long.

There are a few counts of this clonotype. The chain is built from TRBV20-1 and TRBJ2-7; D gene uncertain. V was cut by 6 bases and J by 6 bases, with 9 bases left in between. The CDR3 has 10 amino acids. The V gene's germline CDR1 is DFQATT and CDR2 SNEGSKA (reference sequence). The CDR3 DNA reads TGCAGTGCAGTATTCGGCGAGCAGTACTTC. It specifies CSAVFGEQYF.

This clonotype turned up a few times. The CDR3 DNA follows: TGTGCCACCAGCAGAGATGGGTACGAGCAGTACTTC. Residues: CATSRDGYEQYF. The chain joins TRBV15 to TRBJ2-7; D is unresolved. The CDR3 runs 12 residues. V gave up 0 bases and J gave up 4 bases, with 4 bases separating them. From germline, CDR1 is LNHNV and CDR2 YYDKDF (reference sequence).

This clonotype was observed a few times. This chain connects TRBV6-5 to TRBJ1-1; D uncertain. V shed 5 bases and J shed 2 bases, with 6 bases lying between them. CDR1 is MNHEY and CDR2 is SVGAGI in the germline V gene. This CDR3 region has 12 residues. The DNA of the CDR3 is TGTGCCAGCAGTGTCCATAACACTGAAGCTTTCTTT. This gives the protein CASSVHNTEAFF.

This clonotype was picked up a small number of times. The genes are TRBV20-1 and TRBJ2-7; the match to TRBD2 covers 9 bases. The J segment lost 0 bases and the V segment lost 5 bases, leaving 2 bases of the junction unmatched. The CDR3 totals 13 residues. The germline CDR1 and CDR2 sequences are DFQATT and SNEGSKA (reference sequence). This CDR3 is CSALSGSSYEQYF. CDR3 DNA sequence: TGCAGTGCTCTTAGCGGGAGCTCCTACGAGCAGTACTTC.

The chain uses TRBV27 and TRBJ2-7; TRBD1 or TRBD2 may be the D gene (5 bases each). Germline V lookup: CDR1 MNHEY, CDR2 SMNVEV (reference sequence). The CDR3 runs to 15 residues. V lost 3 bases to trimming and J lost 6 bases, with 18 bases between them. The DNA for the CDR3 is TGTGCCAGCAGTTTCTGGGACCGCCCTATTGGCGAGCAGTACTTC. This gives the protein CASSFWDRPIGEQYF.

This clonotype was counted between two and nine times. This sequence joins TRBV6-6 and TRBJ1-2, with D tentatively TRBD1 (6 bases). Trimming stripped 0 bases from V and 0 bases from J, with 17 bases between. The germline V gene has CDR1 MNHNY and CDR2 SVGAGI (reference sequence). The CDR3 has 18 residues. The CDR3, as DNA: TGTGCCAGCAGTTACTCGAGTGCAGGGGCCTTCGCTAACTATGGCTACACCTTC. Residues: CASSYSSAGAFANYGYTF.

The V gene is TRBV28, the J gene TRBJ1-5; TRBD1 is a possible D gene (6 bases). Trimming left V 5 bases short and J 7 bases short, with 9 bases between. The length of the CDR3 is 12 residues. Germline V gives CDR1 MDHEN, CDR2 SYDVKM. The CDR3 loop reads CASSTQGQPQHF. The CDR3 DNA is TGTGCCAGCAGTACCCAGGGGCAGCCCCAGCATTTT. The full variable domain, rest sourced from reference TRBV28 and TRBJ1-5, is DVKVTQSSRYLVKRTGEKVFLECVQDMDHENMFWYRQDPGLGLRLIYFSYDVKMKEKGDIPEGYSVSREKKERFSLILESASTNQTSMYLCASSTQGQPQHFGDGTRLSIL.

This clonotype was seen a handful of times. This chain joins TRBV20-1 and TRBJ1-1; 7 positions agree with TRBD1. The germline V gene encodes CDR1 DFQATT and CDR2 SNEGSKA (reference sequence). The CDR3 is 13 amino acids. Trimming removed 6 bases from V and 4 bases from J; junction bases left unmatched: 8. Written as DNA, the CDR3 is TGCAGTGCCACGGGACAGCGGTCCACTGAAGCTTTCTTT. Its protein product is CSATGQRSTEAFF.

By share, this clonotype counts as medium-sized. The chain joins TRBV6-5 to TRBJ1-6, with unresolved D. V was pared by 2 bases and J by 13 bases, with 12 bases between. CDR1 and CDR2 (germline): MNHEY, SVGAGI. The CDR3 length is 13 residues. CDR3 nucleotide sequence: TGTGCCAGCAGTTACGGCCCCCTTATGCCCCTCCACTTT. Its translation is CASSYGPLMPLHF.

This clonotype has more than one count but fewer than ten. CDR3 sequence reads: CASSYTLTGAGRGDTQYF. CDR3 DNA: TGTGCCAGCAGTTACACGCTTACAGGAGCGGGGCGAGGGGATACGCAGTATTTT. V gene TRBV6-6 combines with J gene TRBJ2-3; 7 positions match TRBD2. The length of the CDR3 is 18 residues. CDR1 is MNHNY and CDR2 is SVGAGI in the germline V gene (reference sequence). The ends lost 2 bases at V and 6 bases at J; junction bases unmatched: 17.

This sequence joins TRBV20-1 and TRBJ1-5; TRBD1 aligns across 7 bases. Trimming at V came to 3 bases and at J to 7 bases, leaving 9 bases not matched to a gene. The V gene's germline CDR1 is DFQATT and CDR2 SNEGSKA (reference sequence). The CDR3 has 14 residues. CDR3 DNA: TGCAGTGCTAGTCAGGACAGGCGGGTCCAGCCCCAGCATTTT. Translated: CSASQDRRVQPQHF.

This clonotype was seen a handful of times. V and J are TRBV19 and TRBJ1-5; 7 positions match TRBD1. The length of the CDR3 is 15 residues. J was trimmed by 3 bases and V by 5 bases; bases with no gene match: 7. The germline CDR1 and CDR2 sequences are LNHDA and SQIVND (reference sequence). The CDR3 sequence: CASSPGTAHNQPQHF. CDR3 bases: TGTGCCAGTAGTCCGGGGACAGCTCACAATCAGCCCCAGCATTTT.

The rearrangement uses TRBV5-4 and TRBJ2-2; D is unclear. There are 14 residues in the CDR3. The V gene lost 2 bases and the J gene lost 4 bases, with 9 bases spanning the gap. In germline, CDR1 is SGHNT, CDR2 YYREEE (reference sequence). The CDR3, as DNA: TGTGCCAGCAGCTTACCCCAGAGCACCGGGGAGCTGTTTTTT. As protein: CASSLPQSTGELFF.

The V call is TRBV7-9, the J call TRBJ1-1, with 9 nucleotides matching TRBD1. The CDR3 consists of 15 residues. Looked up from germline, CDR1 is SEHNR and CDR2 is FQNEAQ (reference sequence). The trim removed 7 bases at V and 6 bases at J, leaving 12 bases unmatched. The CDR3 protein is CASILLGTGSSEAFF. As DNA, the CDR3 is TGTGCCAGCATCCTACTCGGGACAGGGTCGTCTGAAGCTTTCTTT.

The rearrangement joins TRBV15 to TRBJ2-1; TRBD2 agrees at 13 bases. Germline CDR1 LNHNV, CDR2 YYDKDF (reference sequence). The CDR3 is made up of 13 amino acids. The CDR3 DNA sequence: TGTGGAACCCGGACTAGCGGGAGTTATGAGCAGTTCTTC. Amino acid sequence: CGTRTSGSYEQFF. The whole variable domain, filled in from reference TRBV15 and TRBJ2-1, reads DAMVIQNPRYQVTQFGKPVTLSCSQTLNHNVMYWYQQKSSQAPKLLFHYYDKDFNNEADTPDNFQSRRPNTSFCFLDIRSPGLGDTAMYLCGTRTSGSYEQFFGPGTRLTVL.

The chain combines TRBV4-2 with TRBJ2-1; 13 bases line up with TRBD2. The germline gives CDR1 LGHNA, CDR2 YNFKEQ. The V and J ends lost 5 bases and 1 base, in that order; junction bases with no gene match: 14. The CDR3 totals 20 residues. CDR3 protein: CASSSQKLAGGPRSYNEQFF. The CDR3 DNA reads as TGTGCCAGCAGCTCCCAAAAACTAGCGGGAGGGCCACGGTCCTACAATGAGCAGTTCTTC.

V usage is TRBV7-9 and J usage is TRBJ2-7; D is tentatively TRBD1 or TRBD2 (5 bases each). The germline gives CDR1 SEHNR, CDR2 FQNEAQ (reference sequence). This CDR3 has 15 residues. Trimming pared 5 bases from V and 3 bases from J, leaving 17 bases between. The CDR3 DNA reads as TGTGCCAGCAGCCCTAGACCGGGACGGGGCTACGAGCAGTACTTC. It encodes CASSPRPGRGYEQYF.